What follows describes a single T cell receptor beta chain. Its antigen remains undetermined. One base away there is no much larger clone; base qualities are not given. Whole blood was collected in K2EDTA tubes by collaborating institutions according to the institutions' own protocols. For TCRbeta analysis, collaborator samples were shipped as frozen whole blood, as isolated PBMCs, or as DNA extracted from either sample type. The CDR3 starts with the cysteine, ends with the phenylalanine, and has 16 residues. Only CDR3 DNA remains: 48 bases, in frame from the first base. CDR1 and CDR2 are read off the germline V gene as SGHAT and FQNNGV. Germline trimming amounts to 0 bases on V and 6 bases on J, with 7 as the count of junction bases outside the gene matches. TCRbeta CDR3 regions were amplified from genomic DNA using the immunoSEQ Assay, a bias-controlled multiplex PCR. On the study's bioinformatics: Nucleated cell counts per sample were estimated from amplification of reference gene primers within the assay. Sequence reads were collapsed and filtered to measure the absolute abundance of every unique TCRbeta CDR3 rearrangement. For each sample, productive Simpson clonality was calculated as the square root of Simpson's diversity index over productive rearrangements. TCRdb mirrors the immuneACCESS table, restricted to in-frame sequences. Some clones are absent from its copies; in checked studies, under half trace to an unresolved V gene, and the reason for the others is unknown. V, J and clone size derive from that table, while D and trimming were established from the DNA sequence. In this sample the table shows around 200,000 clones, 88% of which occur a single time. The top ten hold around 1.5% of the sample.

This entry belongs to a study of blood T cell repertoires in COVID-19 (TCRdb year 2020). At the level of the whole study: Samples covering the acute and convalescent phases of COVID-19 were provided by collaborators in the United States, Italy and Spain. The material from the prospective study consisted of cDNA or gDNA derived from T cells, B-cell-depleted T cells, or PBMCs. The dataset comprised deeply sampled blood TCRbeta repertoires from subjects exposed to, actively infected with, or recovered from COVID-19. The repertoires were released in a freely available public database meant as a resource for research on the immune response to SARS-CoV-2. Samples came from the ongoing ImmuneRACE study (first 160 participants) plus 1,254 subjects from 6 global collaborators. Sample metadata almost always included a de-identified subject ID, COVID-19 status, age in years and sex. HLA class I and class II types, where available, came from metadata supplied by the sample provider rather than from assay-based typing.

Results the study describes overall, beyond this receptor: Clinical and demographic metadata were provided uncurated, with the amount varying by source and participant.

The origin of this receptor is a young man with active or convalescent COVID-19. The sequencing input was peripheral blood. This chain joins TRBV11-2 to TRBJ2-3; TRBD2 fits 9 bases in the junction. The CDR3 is CASSLDRAGGADTQYF. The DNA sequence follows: TGTGCCAGCAGCTTAGATCGGGCGGGGGGGGCGGATACGCAGTATTTT.